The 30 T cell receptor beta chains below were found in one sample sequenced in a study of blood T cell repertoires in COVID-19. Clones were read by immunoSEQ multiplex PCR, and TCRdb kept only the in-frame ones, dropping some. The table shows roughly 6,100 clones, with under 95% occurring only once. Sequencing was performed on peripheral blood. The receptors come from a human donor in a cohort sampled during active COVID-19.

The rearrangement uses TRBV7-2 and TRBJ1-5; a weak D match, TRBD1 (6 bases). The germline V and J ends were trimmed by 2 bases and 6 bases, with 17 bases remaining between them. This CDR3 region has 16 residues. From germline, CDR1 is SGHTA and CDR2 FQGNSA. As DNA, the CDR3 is TGTGCCAGCAGCTTAAATCCGGTCGGGGGGGCTCAGCCCCAGCATTTT. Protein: CASSLNPVGGAQPQHF.

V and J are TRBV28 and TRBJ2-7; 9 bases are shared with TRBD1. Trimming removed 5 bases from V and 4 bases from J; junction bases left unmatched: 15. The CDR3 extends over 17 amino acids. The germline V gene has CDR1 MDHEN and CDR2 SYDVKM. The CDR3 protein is CASSPHPGGQGPYEQYF. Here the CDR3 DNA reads TGTGCCAGCAGTCCGCACCCTGGGGGACAGGGACCATACGAGCAGTACTTC.

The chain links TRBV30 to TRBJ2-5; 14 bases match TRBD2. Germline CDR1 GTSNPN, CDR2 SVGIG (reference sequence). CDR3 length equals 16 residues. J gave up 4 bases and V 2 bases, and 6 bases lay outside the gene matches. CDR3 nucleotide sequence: TGTGCCTGGAGTAGACTAGCGGGAGGGATCCGAGAGACCCAGTACTTC. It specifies CAWSRLAGGIRETQYF.

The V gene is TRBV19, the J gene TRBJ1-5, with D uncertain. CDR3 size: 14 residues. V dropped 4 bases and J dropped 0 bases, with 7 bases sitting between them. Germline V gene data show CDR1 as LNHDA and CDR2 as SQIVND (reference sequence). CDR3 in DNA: TGTGCCAGTAGTAAAGCTAGTAGCAATCAGCCCCAGCATTTT. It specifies CASSKASSNQPQHF. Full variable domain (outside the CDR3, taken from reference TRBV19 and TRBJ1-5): DGGITQSPKYLFRKEGQNVTLSCEQNLNHDAMYWYRQDPGQGLRLIYYSQIVNDFQKGDIAEGYSVSREKKESFPLTVTSAQKNPTAFYLCASSKASSNQPQHFGDGTRLSIL.

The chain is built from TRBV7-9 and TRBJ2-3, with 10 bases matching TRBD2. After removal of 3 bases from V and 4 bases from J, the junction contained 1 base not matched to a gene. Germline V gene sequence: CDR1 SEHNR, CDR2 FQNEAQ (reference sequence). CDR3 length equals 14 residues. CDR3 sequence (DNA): TGTGCCAGCAGCTTTAGCGGGAGGCCAGATACGCAGTATTTT. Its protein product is CASSFSGRPDTQYF.

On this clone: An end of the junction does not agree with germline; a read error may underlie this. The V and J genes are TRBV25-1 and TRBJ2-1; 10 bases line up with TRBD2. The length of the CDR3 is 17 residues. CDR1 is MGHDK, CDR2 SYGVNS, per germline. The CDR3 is CANSERGGASGSNEQFF. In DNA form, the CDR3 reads TGTGCCAACAGTGAACGGGGAGGGGCTAGCGGGAGTAATGAGCAGTTCTTC.

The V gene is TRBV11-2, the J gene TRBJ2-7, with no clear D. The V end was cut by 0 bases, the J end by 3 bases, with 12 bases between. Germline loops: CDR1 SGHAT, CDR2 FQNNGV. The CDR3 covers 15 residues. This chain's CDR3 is CASSLDWLPHYEQYF. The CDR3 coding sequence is TGTGCCAGCAGCTTAGATTGGCTTCCCCACTACGAGCAGTACTTC.

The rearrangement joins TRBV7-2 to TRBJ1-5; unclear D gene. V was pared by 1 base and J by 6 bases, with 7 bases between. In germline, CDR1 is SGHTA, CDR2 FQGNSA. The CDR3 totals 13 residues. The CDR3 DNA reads TGTGCCAGCAGCTTAGTAGGGAGTCAGCCCCAGCATTTT. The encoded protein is CASSLVGSQPQHF.

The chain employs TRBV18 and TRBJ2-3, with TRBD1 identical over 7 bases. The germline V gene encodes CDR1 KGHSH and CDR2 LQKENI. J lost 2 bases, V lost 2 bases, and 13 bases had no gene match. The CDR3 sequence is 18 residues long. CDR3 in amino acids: CASSPRRETGADTDTQYF. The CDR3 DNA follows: TGTGCCAGCTCACCAAGAAGGGAAACAGGGGCAGACACAGATACGCAGTATTTT. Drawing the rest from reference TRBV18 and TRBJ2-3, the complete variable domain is NAGVMQNPRHLVRRRGQEARLRCSPMKGHSHVYWYRQLPEEGLKFMVYLQKENIIDESGMPKERFSAEFPKEGPSILRIQQVVRGDSAAYFCASSPRRETGADTDTQYFGPGTRLTVL.

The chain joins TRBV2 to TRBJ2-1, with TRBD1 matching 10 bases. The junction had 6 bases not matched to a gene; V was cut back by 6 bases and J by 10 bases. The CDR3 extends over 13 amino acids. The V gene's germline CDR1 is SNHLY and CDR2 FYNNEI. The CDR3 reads CASRRQGAGEQFF. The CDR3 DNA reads TGTGCCAGCAGACGACAGGGGGCTGGAGAGCAGTTCTTC.

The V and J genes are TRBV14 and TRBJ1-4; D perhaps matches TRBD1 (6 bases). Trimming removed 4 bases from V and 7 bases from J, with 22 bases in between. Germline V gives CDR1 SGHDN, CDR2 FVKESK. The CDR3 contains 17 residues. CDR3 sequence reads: CASSPGTRPAGGEKLFF. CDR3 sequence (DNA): TGTGCCAGCAGCCCCGGGACAAGACCTGCGGGGGGTGAAAAACTGTTTTTT.

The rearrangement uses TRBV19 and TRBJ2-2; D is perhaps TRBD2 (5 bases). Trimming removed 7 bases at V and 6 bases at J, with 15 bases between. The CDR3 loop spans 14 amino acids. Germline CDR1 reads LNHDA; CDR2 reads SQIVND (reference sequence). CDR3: CASNSALWSGELFF. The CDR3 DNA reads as TGTGCCAGTAATAGCGCCTTGTGGTCCGGGGAGCTGTTTTTT.

This CDR3 reads CASTETSGGEQYF. The CDR3 nucleotides are TGTGCCAGTACGGAGACTAGCGGGGGGGAGCAGTACTTC. This chain uses TRBV19 with TRBJ2-7; 13 bases align to TRBD2. The CDR3 length is 13 residues. Germline V gives CDR1 LNHDA, CDR2 SQIVND (reference sequence). Germline trimming cut 7 bases from V and 7 bases from J; bases unmatched to any gene: 4.

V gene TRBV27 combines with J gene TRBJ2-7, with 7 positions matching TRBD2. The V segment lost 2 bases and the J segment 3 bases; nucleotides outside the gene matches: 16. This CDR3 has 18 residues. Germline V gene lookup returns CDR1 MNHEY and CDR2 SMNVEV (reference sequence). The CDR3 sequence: CASSLQGRGEGYFYEQYF. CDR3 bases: TGTGCCAGCAGTTTACAAGGACGGGGGGAGGGATACTTCTACGAGCAGTACTTC.

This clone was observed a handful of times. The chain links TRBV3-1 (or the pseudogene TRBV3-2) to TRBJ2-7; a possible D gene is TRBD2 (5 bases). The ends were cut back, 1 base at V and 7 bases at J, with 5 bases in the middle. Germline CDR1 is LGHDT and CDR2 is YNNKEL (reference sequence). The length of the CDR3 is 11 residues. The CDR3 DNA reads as TGTGCCAGCAGCCAAGCGGGAGAGCAGTACTTC. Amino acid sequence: CASSQAGEQYF.

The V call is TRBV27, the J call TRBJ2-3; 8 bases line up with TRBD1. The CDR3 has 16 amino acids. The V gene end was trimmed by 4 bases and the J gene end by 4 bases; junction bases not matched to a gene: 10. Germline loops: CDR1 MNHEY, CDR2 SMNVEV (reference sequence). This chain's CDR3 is CASSWAETGESDTQYF. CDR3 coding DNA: TGTGCCAGCAGTTGGGCCGAGACAGGGGAATCAGATACGCAGTATTTT.

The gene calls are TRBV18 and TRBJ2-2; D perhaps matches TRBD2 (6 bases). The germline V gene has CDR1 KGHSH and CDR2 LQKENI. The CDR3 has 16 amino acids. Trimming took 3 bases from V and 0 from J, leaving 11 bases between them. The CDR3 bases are TGTGCCAGCTCACCTCAGGGCGGGGCGAACACCGGGGAGCTGTTTTTT. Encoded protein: CASSPQGGANTGELFF. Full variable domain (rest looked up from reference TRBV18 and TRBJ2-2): NAGVMQNPRHLVRRRGQEARLRCSPMKGHSHVYWYRQLPEEGLKFMVYLQKENIIDESGMPKERFSAEFPKEGPSILRIQQVVRGDSAAYFCASSPQGGANTGELFFGEGSRLTVL.

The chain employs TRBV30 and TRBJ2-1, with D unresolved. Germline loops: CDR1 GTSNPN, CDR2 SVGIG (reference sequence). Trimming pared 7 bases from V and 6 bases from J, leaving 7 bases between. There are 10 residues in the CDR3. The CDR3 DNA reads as TGTGCCTCTAGAGTCAATGAGCAGTTCTTC. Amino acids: CASRVNEQFF.

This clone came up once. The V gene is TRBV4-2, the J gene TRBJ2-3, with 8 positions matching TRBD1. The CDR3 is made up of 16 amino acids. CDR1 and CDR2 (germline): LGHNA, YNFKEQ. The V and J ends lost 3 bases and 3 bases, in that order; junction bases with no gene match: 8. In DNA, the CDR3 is TGTGCCAGCAGCCAGGCGACAGGGGATTGGACAGATACGCAGTATTTT. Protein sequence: CASSQATGDWTDTQYF.

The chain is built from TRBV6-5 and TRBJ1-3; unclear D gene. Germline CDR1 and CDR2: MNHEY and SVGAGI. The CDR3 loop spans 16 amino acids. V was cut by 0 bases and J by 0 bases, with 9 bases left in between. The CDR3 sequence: CASSYSTTISGNTIYF. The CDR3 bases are TGTGCCAGCAGTTACTCGACGACTATCTCTGGAAACACCATATATTTT.

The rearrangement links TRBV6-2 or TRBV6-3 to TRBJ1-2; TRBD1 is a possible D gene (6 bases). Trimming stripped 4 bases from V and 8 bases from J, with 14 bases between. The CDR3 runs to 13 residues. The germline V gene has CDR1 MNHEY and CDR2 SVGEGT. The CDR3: CASSLQWDTGYTF. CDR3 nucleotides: TGTGCCAGCAGTTTACAGTGGGACACAGGCTACACCTTC.

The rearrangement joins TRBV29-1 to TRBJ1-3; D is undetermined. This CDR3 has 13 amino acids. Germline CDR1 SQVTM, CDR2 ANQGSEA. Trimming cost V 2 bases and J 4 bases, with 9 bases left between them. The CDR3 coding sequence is TGCAGCGTTGAATCGACTAACGGAAACACCATATATTTT. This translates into CSVESTNGNTIYF.

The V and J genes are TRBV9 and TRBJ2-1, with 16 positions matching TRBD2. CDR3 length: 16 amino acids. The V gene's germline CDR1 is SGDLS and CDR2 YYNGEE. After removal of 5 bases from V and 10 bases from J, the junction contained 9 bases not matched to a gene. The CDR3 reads CASSESGTSGRGEQFF. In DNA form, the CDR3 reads TGTGCCAGCAGTGAATCCGGGACTAGCGGGAGGGGGGAGCAGTTCTTC.

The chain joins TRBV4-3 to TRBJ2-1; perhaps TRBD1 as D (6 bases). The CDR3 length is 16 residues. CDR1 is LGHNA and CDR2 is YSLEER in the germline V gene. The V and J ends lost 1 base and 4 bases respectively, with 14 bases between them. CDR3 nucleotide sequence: TGCGCCAGCAGCCAAGCTGCTGGGGGACATTACAATGAGCAGTTCTTC. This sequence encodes CASSQAAGGHYNEQFF.

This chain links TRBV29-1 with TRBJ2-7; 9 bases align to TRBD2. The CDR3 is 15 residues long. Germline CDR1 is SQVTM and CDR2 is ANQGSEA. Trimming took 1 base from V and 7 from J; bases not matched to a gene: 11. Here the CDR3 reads CSVEAYAGGPEEQYF. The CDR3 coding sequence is TGCAGCGTTGAAGCTTACGCGGGAGGGCCTGAAGAGCAGTACTTC.

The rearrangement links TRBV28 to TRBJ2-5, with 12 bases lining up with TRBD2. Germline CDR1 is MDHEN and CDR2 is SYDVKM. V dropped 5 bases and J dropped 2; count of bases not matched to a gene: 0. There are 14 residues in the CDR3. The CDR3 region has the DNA TGTGCCAGCAGTCTAGCGGGAGGGCAAGAGACCCAGTACTTC. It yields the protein CASSLAGGQETQYF.

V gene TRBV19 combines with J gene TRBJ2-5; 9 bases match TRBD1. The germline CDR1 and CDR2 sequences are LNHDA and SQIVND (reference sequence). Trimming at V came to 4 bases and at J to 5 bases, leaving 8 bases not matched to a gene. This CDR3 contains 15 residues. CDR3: CASSTLGTGRETQYF. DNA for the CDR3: TGTGCCAGTAGTACTCTCGGGACAGGGAGGGAGACCCAGTACTTC.

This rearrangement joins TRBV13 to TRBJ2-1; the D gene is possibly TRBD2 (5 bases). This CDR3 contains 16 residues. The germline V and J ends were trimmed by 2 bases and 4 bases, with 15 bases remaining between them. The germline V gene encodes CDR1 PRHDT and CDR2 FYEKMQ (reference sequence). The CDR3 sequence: CASSLWTVRGYNEQFF. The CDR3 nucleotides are TGTGCCAGCAGCTTATGGACGGTAAGAGGGTACAATGAGCAGTTCTTC.

CDR3 in DNA: TGTGCCAGCAGCTTCCCGGGAGTTCGGGAGACCCAGTACTTC. Protein: CASSFPGVRETQYF. The rearrangement joins TRBV11-1 to TRBJ2-5; D is perhaps TRBD2 (6 bases). Germline lookup yields CDR1 SGHAT and CDR2 FQDESV (reference sequence). V was clipped by 3 bases and J by 5 bases, with 13 bases between them. CDR3 size: 14 residues.

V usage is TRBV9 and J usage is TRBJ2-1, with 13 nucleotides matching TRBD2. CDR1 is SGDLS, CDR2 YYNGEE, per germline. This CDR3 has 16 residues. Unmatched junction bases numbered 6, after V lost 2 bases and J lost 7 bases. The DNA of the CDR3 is TGTGCCAGCAGCGTCCGGACTAGCGGGAGCTCAAATGAGCAGTTCTTC. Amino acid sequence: CASSVRTSGSSNEQFF.